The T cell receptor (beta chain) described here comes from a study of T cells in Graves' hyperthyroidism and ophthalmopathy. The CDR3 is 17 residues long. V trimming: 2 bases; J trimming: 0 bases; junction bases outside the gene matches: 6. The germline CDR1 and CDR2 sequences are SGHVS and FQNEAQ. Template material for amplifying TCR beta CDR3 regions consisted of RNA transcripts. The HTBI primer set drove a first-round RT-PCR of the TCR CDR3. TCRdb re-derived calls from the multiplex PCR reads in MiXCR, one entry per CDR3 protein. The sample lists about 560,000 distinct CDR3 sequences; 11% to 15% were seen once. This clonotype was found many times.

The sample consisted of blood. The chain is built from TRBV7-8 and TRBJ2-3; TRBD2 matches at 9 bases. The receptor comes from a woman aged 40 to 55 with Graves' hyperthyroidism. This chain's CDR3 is CASSLLAGFTSTDTQYF. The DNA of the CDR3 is TGTGCCAGCAGCTTACTAGCGGGATTTACTAGCACAGATACGCAGTATTTT.